These T cell receptor beta chains were read from a single sample in a study of blood T cell repertoires in COVID-19. The repertoire was sequenced with immunoSEQ multiplex PCR; TCRdb's copy has only in-frame clones and lacks some. The sample includes more than 400,000 clones, less than 95% seen only once; the top ten take under 0.7%. The sample comprised PBMCs or T cells enriched from blood (not recorded which). The receptors were gathered from a young man who had recovered from COVID-19. Each CDR3 is given with its conserved first and last residue. Clone size is not always given. Where it is, it says once, few, many or a class for expanded clones.

.	TRBV6-1	TRBJ2-3	CASSDPGTSEPTDTQYF
.	TRBV14	TRBJ1-2	CASSRLGQEDYGYTF
.	TRBV14	TRBJ1-3	CASSPGTMGNTIYF
.	TRBV11-3	TRBJ2-7	CASSLLNEPSYEQYF
once	TRBV18	TRBJ1-2	CASSSAGTAFYGYTF
.	TRBV25-1	TRBJ2-2	CASSEGQALTGELFF
.	TRBV6-5	TRBJ1-4	CASVGQNVINEKLFF
.	TRBV21-1	TRBJ1-3	CARKSTLPGNTIYF
.	TRBV5-6	TRBJ2-1	CASTRNDRYHEQFF
.	TRBV5-5	TRBJ1-1	CASSPRAMNTEAFF
.	TRBV7-2	TRBJ1-1	CASSLGGTVNTEAFF
.	TRBV5-1	TRBJ1-4	CASSSRQGSHEKLFF
.	TRBV15	TRBJ2-5	CATSNFYGGQETQYF
.	TRBV5-6	TRBJ2-1	CASSFLAGSYNEQFF
.	TRBV7-6	TRBJ2-3	CASSLHEEDTQYF
.	TRBV7-9	TRBJ1-2	CASSSNDPSSQGYGYTF
.	TRBV7-9	TRBJ2-7	CASSPSGRHEQYF
.	TRBV19	TRBJ1-1	CASSMPGGSTEAFF
few	TRBV3-1/TRBV3-2	TRBJ1-2	CASSKATANYGYTF
.	TRBV5-1	TRBJ2-1	CASSLVSSGGYNEQFF
.	TRBV28	TRBJ2-2	CASRLPGQGTGELFF
.	TRBV24-1	TRBJ2-3	CATSAGEPDTQYF
.	TRBV24-1	TRBJ1-3	CATRTGAHTIYF
.	TRBV5-4	TRBJ1-1	CASRLGDTEAFF
.	TRBV7-6	TRBJ1-1	CASSISGSLNTEAFF
.	TRBV9	TRBJ2-3	CASSVGSRLGLAGDGGTDTQYF
.	TRBV19	TRBJ2-5	CASRGLAGTKETQYF
.	TRBV5-1	TRBJ2-1	CASSLAEGESSYNEQFF
.	TRBV18	TRBJ2-7	CASSLQGMDEQYF
.	TRBV20-1	TRBJ1-5	CSASTSSNQPQHF
once	TRBV7-9	TRBJ1-1	CASSQGTGDTEAFF
.	TRBV7-9	TRBJ1-1	CASSPTGRSTEAFF
once	TRBV5-1	TRBJ2-1	CASTQGDSGLGEQFF
once	TRBV2	TRBJ2-7	CASRPGTGAEQYF
.	TRBV10-3	TRBJ1-6	CAIKEGDSRTYNSPLHF
.	TRBV5-4	TRBJ1-4	CASSLQGTGRTNEKLFF
once	TRBV2	TRBJ2-5	CASRDRGLGTQYF
.	TRBV10-2	TRBJ1-2	CASSEGEPTAGYTF
once	TRBV19	TRBJ1-5	CASSHLGQGKGSSNQPQHF
.	TRBV6-5	TRBJ1-2	CASTLNGGGYTF
.	TRBV5-1	TRBJ1-4	CASSPRQGTEKLFF
.	TRBV4-1	TRBJ2-2	CASSQVGGDTGELFF
.	TRBV5-1	TRBJ1-1	CASSLVGTGNTEAFF
.	TRBV28	TRBJ2-3	CASSSWDRVTDTQYF
once	TRBV29-1	TRBJ2-1	CSVLSSAAEQFF
.	TRBV19	TRBJ2-7	CASKATGAEYEQYF
.	TRBV2	TRBJ2-5	CASSAFPGGPETQYF
.	TRBV3-1/TRBV3-2	TRBJ2-7	CASSQGGYEQYF
.	TRBV27	TRBJ2-7	CASKRDRSAYEQYF